This T cell receptor (beta chain) was sequenced during a study of T cell responses to AZD1222 COVID-19 vaccine. Clones were sequenced by immunoSEQ multiplex PCR, and TCRdb holds only the in-frame ones, with some missing. The sample yields more than 85,000 clones, about 95% seen once. General observations from the study: After the peak T cell response, and only then, were repertoires sampled. In the spike-specific TCR repertoire, nearly half reportedly target unmutated variant regions.

Second doses that came at about 4 or about 12 weeks were put together. Regarding this clone: The target antigen is unknown.

The CDR3 has 14 residues. V shed 5 bases and J 5 bases; nucleotides not matched to a gene: 5. Germline V gene data show CDR1 as MDHEN and CDR2 as SYDVKM. The V call is TRBV28, the J call TRBJ1-5; 8 nucleotides line up with TRBD1. The specimen comprised peripheral blood, sampled 28 days after the second AZD1222 dose. The TCR originated in an adult who received the AZD1222 COVID-19 vaccine. The CDR3 protein is CASSIGQGYQPQHF. The CDR3 nucleotides are TGTGCCAGCAGTATCGGACAGGGATATCAGCCCCAGCATTTT.